This T cell receptor (beta chain) was documented in a study of control samples from healthy donors and cancer patients. Trimming cost V 4 bases and J 2 bases, with 8 bases left between them. This CDR3 is 14 amino acids long. Germline loops: CDR1 SGHTA, CDR2 FQGTGA. Measured with immunoSEQ multiplex PCR; TCRdb has only the in-frame clones, and not every one. This table has around 90,000 clones, around nine tenths appearing once. The TCR originated in a man younger than 45 in good health. The source material was blood. J is TRBJ2-2 and V is TRBV7-3; unclear D gene. The chain's CDR3 is CASSSDGNTGELFF. CDR3 nucleotides: TGTGCCAGCAGCTCTGACGGTAACACCGGGGAGCTGTTTTTT. Using reference TRBV7-3 and TRBJ2-2 for the parts outside the CDR3, the full variable domain is GAGVSQTPSNKVTEKGKYVELRCDPISGHTALYWYRQSLGQGPEFLIYFQGTGAADDSGLPNDRFFAVRPEGSVSTLKIQRTERGDSAVYLCASSSDGNTGELFFGEGSRLTVL.